One TCR beta chain is described in this entry. The entry originates in a study of blood T cell repertoires in COVID-19. In the study overall: Samples taken during acute and convalescent COVID-19 were collected in the United States, Italy and Spain. PBMCs, B-cell-depleted T cells, or T cells provided the cDNA or gDNA that made up the material.

The CDR3 extends over 13 amino acids. With 5 bases clipped from V and 4 bases from J, the junction kept 5 bases outside the gene matches. Germline V CDR1 and CDR2: SGHTA, FQGNSA. Assay used: immunoSEQ multiplex PCR; TCRdb lists only in-frame clones, some missing. Among 80,000 to 100,000 clones, over 70% were seen once, and the ten largest hold approximately 4.5%. This sequence originates from a man aged 55 to 70 with acute or convalescent COVID-19. This chain links TRBV7-2 with TRBJ2-7; 7 nucleotides align to TRBD1. Input material: peripheral blood. The CDR3 loop is CASSRDSKYEQYF. CDR3 sequence (DNA): TGTGCCAGCAGCCGGGACAGCAAGTACGAGCAGTACTTC.